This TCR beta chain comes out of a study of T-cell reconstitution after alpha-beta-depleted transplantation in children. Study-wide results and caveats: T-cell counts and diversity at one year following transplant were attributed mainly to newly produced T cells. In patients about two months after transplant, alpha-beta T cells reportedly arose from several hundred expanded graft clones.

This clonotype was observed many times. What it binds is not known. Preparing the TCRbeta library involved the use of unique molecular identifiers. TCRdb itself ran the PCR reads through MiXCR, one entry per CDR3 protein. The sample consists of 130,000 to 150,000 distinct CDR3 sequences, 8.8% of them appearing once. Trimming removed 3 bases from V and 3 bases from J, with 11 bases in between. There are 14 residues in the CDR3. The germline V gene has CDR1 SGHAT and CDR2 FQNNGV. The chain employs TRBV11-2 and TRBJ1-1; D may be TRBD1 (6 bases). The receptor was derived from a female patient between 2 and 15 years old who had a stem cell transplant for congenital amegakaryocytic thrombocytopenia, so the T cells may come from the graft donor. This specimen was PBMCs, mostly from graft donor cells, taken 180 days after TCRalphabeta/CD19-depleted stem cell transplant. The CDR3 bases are TGTGCCAGCAGCTTCGGACAGCCTCACACTGAAGCTTTCTTT. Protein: CASSFGQPHTEAFF. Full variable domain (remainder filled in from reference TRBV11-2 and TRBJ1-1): EAGVAQSPRYKIIEKRQSVAFWCNPISGHATLYWYQQILGQGPKLLIQFQNNGVVDDSQLPKDRFSAERLKGVDSTLKIQPAKLEDSAVYLCASSFGQPHTEAFFGQGTRLTVV.